This TCR beta chain was obtained from a study of cytomegalovirus exposure and HLA in healthy donors. Points from the study as a whole: As was reported, the HLA-A and HLA-B alleles of most subjects were accurately predicted from TCR beta sequences. As was reported, the classifier diagnosed cytomegalovirus status with high specificity and sensitivity. Researchers reported in a later analysis that common viral pathogens appeared linked to several top clusters.

Details on this clone: Its antigen is undetermined.

Healthy people donating bone marrow made up the donors. Germline CDR1 SGHNT, CDR2 YENEEA. There are 14 residues in the CDR3. V lost 3 bases to trimming and J lost 3 bases, with 9 bases between them. PCR involved 60 Vbeta and 13 Jbeta primers. Here immunoSEQ multiplex PCR was the method, and the copy in TCRdb shows in-frame clones only, minus some. The sample totals 60,000 to 65,000 clones; its top ten clones hold approximately 5.3%. The rearrangement joins TRBV11-3 to TRBJ2-1, with TRBD1 as a possible D gene (6 bases). The clonotype comes from a man in his thirties or forties in good health and CMV-seropositive. Sequenced material: PBMCs. The CDR3 region is CASSFQDSYNEQFF. The CDR3 DNA sequence: TGTGCCAGCAGCTTTCAGGACAGCTACAATGAGCAGTTCTTC. Based on the CDR3 plus reference TRBV11-3 and TRBJ2-1, the full variable domain is EAGVVQSPRYKIIEKKQPVAFWCNPISGHNTLYWYLQNLGQGPELLIRYENEEAVDDSQLPKDRFSAERLKGVDSTLKIQPAELGDSAVYLCASSFQDSYNEQFFGPGTRLTVL.